The rows below give T cell receptor beta chains drawn from one sample of a study of blood T cell repertoires in COVID-19. Sequencing used immunoSEQ multiplex PCR; TCRdb keeps in-frame clones, though not all of them. This table holds more than 300,000 clones, 85% to 90% found once. The specimen sequenced was peripheral blood. The receptors originated from a middle-aged woman with COVID-19, enrolled during active disease. Each CDR3 is given with its conserved first and last residue. The order of the fields is CDR3 length, D gene, clone size, J gene, V gene, CDR3 protein, CDR3 DNA. D genes are given only for firm matches. Size is omitted from some rows. Given values are once, few, many or a class for expanded clones.

length: 14
D: TRBD1
size: few
J: TRBJ1-2
V: TRBV2
CDR3: CASSPGQGFGGYTF
DNA: TGTGCCAGCAGTCCCGGACAGGGGTTTGGTGGCTACACCTTC

length: 17
D: -
size: -
J: TRBJ1-5
V: TRBV3-1/TRBV3-2
CDR3: CASSQDYPWGRNQPQHF
DNA: TGTGCCAGCAGCCAAGATTACCCATGGGGCCGCAATCAGCCCCAGCATTTT

length: 12
D: -
size: -
J: TRBJ2-5
V: TRBV12-3/TRBV12-4
CDR3: CASSYSRETQYF
DNA: TGTGCCAGCAGTTATAGCCGTGAGACCCAGTACTTC

length: 16
D: TRBD1
size: -
J: TRBJ2-7
V: TRBV5-4
CDR3: CASINRGQGESYEQYF
DNA: TGTGCCAGCATCAACAGGGGACAGGGTGAATCCTACGAGCAGTACTTC

length: 14
D: -
size: -
J: TRBJ2-7
V: TRBV7-8
CDR3: CASSRRRHGDEQYF
DNA: TGTGCCAGCTCCCGGCGGAGGCACGGGGACGAGCAGTACTTC

length: 13
D: -
size: -
J: TRBJ1-4
V: TRBV28
CDR3: CASTPGQSEKLFF
DNA: TGTGCCAGCACCCCTGGACAGTCTGAAAAACTGTTTTTT

length: 15
D: -
size: -
J: TRBJ2-1
V: TRBV9
CDR3: CASSAYRAPYNEQFF
DNA: TGTGCCAGCAGCGCATACAGGGCTCCCTACAATGAGCAGTTCTTC

length: 15
D: TRBD1
size: -
J: TRBJ1-2
V: TRBV5-4
CDR3: CASSLIQGTNYGYTF
DNA: TGTGCCAGCAGCCTAATACAGGGGACTAACTATGGCTACACCTTC

length: 15
D: -
size: -
J: TRBJ2-7
V: TRBV4-3
CDR3: CASSQRVEGGRRQYF
DNA: TGCGCCAGCAGCCAAAGGGTCGAAGGGGGAAGGAGGCAGTACTTC

length: 17
D: -
size: -
J: TRBJ1-2
V: TRBV9
CDR3: CASSVDPVRGANYGYTF
DNA: TGTGCCAGCAGCGTAGACCCGGTTAGGGGCGCTAACTATGGCTACACCTTC

length: 16
D: TRBD1
size: -
J: TRBJ1-5
V: TRBV6-2/TRBV6-3
CDR3: CASSSAGTGGNQPQHF
DNA: TGTGCCAGCAGTTCCGCCGGGACAGGCGGCAATCAGCCCCAGCATTTT

length: 14
D: TRBD1
size: -
J: TRBJ1-6
V: TRBV27
CDR3: CASTQGQMNSPLHF
DNA: TGTGCCAGCACCCAGGGACAGATGAATTCACCCCTCCACTTT

length: 15
D: TRBD1
size: -
J: TRBJ2-7
V: TRBV18
CDR3: CASSPAGTGGYEQYF
DNA: TGTGCCAGCTCACCCGCCGGGACAGGGGGCTACGAGCAGTACTTC

length: 17
D: -
size: -
J: TRBJ2-1
V: TRBV27
CDR3: CASSLQQGLPRPTEQFF
DNA: TGTGCCAGCAGTTTACAGCAGGGACTTCCCCGCCCCACGGAGCAGTTCTTC

length: 15
D: TRBD2
size: -
J: TRBJ2-5
V: TRBV29-1
CDR3: CSVESSGGLGETQYF
DNA: TGCAGCGTTGAGTCATCGGGGGGGCTCGGGGAGACCCAGTACTTC

length: 15
D: TRBD2
size: -
J: TRBJ2-7
V: TRBV27
CDR3: CASSKKAGGPNEQYF
DNA: TGTGCCAGCAGTAAAAAAGCGGGGGGACCTAACGAGCAGTACTTC

length: 16
D: TRBD1
size: -
J: TRBJ2-5
V: TRBV5-4
CDR3: CASSALTNRGRETQYF
DNA: TGTGCCAGCAGCGCACTCACTAACAGGGGGCGAGAGACCCAGTACTTC

length: 14
D: -
size: -
J: TRBJ1-1
V: TRBV15
CDR3: CATSREVEGQEAFF
DNA: TGTGCCACCAGCAGAGAGGTAGAGGGTCAAGAAGCTTTCTTT

length: 16
D: TRBD1
size: -
J: TRBJ2-1
V: TRBV9
CDR3: CASSVDNRGRWNEQFF
DNA: TGTGCCAGCAGCGTAGACAACAGGGGCCGTTGGAATGAGCAGTTCTTC

length: 13
D: -
size: -
J: TRBJ2-3
V: TRBV4-1
CDR3: CASSLEGTDTQYF
DNA: TGCGCCAGCAGCCTCGAGGGCACAGATACGCAGTATTTT

length: 16
D: -
size: -
J: TRBJ1-2
V: TRBV28
CDR3: CASSLSREGLSYGYTF
DNA: TGTGCCAGCAGTTTAAGCCGGGAAGGTCTCAGCTATGGCTACACCTTC

length: 15
D: -
size: -
J: TRBJ2-1
V: TRBV5-5
CDR3: CASSLGQVAYNEQFF
DNA: TGTGCCAGCAGCTTGGGACAGGTTGCCTACAATGAGCAGTTCTTC

length: 18
D: TRBD2
size: -
J: TRBJ2-1
V: TRBV6-1
CDR3: CASSVDPGLAGGRNEQFF
DNA: TGTGCCAGCAGTGTAGATCCGGGACTAGCGGGGGGGCGGAATGAGCAGTTCTTC

length: 13
D: -
size: -
J: TRBJ1-1
V: TRBV12-3/TRBV12-4
CDR3: CASSLARETEAFF
DNA: TGTGCCAGCAGTTTAGCACGGGAAACTGAAGCTTTCTTT

length: 14
D: -
size: few
J: TRBJ1-1
V: TRBV5-6
CDR3: CASSYTQGNTEAFF
DNA: TGTGCCAGCAGCTATACTCAGGGGAACACTGAAGCTTTCTTT

length: 13
D: -
size: once
J: TRBJ1-5
V: TRBV4-3
CDR3: CASSQGSGGPQHF
DNA: TGCGCCAGCAGCCAAGGCTCCGGAGGGCCCCAGCATTTT

length: 12
D: -
size: -
J: TRBJ1-1
V: TRBV9
CDR3: CASSIGLGEAFF
DNA: TGTGCCAGCAGCATAGGGCTAGGTGAAGCTTTCTTT

length: 17
D: TRBD1
size: -
J: TRBJ1-5
V: TRBV4-2
CDR3: CASSQPTGTGRRQPQHF
DNA: TGTGCCAGCAGCCAACCCACAGGGACAGGGAGACGTCAGCCCCAGCATTTT

length: 17
D: -
size: -
J: TRBJ1-6
V: TRBV30
CDR3: CAWSVGGPGPRNSPLHF
DNA: TGTGCCTGGAGTGTAGGGGGACCGGGACCCCGTAATTCACCCCTCCACTTT

length: 16
D: TRBD2
size: -
J: TRBJ2-2
V: TRBV5-6
CDR3: CASSLGLAGIGGELFF
DNA: TGTGCCAGCAGCTTGGGGCTAGCGGGAATCGGCGGGGAGCTGTTTTTT

length: 15
D: -
size: -
J: TRBJ1-1
V: TRBV7-6
CDR3: CASSLKGLGVTEAFF
DNA: TGTGCCAGCAGCCTAAAGGGCCTGGGAGTGACTGAAGCTTTCTTT

length: 15
D: TRBD1
size: -
J: TRBJ1-1
V: TRBV27
CDR3: CASSPPTGVDTEAFF
DNA: TGTGCCAGCAGTCCTCCGACAGGGGTGGACACTGAAGCTTTCTTT

length: 17
D: TRBD1
size: -
J: TRBJ2-6
V: TRBV5-1
CDR3: CASSSGTGSSGANVLTF
DNA: TGCGCCAGCAGCTCCGGGACAGGGAGCTCTGGGGCCAACGTCCTGACTTTC

length: 13
D: TRBD1
size: -
J: TRBJ2-7
V: TRBV2
CDR3: CASNPGQNYEQYF
DNA: TGTGCCAGCAACCCGGGACAGAACTACGAGCAGTACTTC

length: 17
D: TRBD1
size: -
J: TRBJ1-5
V: TRBV25-1
CDR3: CAAGGQGASLSNQPQHF
DNA: TGTGCCGCCGGGGGACAGGGGGCATCCCTTAGCAATCAGCCCCAGCATTTT

length: 16
D: TRBD1
size: -
J: TRBJ1-1
V: TRBV5-4
CDR3: CASSLGGTGPYTEAFF
DNA: TGTGCCAGCAGCTTGGGGGGGACAGGTCCTTACACTGAAGCTTTCTTT

length: 14
D: TRBD2
size: -
J: TRBJ2-2
V: TRBV10-3
CDR3: CATGLAGFTGELFF
DNA: TGTGCCACGGGACTAGCGGGATTTACCGGGGAGCTGTTTTTT

length: 15
D: TRBD1
size: -
J: TRBJ1-5
V: TRBV2
CDR3: CASSQGQGRNQPQHF
DNA: TGTGCCAGCAGCCAAGGACAGGGGAGGAACCAGCCCCAGCATTTT

length: 15
D: -
size: -
J: TRBJ1-1
V: TRBV2
CDR3: CASSEAPRQDTEAFF
DNA: TGTGCCAGCAGTGAAGCGCCCCGACAGGACACTGAAGCTTTCTTT

length: 14
D: TRBD1
size: -
J: TRBJ1-1
V: TRBV19
CDR3: CASSIERGRTEAFF
DNA: TGTGCCAGTAGTATCGAAAGGGGGCGGACTGAAGCTTTCTTT

length: 14
D: TRBD1
size: -
J: TRBJ1-5
V: TRBV9
CDR3: CASSVEGGGQPQHF
DNA: TGTGCCAGCAGCGTAGAAGGGGGCGGTCAGCCCCAGCATTTT

length: 14
D: TRBD1
size: -
J: TRBJ1-4
V: TRBV4-3
CDR3: CASSHQDRGEKLFF
DNA: TGCGCCAGCAGCCATCAGGACAGGGGGGAAAAACTGTTTTTT

length: 17
D: TRBD2
size: -
J: TRBJ2-3
V: TRBV7-3
CDR3: CASSGLAGGPGGDTQYF
DNA: TGTGCCAGCTCCGGACTAGCGGGAGGGCCGGGAGGAGATACGCAGTATTTT

length: 19
D: TRBD1
size: -
J: TRBJ1-6
V: TRBV20-1
CDR3: CSASGRSGRGHSYNSPLHF
DNA: TGCAGTGCTAGTGGACGGTCGGGCAGGGGGCACTCCTATAATTCACCCCTCCACTTT

length: 14
D: TRBD1
size: -
J: TRBJ2-3
V: TRBV29-1
CDR3: CSATGTGGTDTQYF
DNA: TGCAGCGCCACCGGGACAGGGGGCACAGATACGCAGTATTTT

length: 13
D: -
size: -
J: TRBJ2-3
V: TRBV3-1/TRBV3-2
CDR3: CASSPLSTDTQYF
DNA: TGTGCCAGCAGTCCCCTTAGCACAGATACGCAGTATTTT

length: 20
D: TRBD2
size: -
J: TRBJ2-3
V: TRBV20-1
CDR3: CSASVMTSGGTFGSADTQYF
DNA: TGCAGTGCTAGTGTTATGACTAGCGGGGGGACCTTCGGTAGCGCAGATACGCAGTATTTT

length: 16
D: -
size: -
J: TRBJ2-3
V: TRBV5-4
CDR3: CASSPKGGASTDTQYF
DNA: TGTGCCAGCAGCCCTAAGGGCGGGGCTAGCACAGATACGCAGTATTTT

length: 16
D: TRBD2
size: -
J: TRBJ2-1
V: TRBV5-6
CDR3: CASSLESGRFGNEQFF
DNA: TGTGCCAGCAGCTTGGAAAGCGGGAGGTTCGGCAATGAGCAGTTCTTC

length: 16
D: TRBD1
size: -
J: TRBJ1-2
V: TRBV6-1
CDR3: CASSDAGTGGGLGYTF
DNA: TGTGCCAGCAGTGACGCCGGGACAGGAGGAGGGCTTGGCTACACCTTC